A single sample is the source of the 30 T cell receptor beta chains below, sequenced in a study of long-term antiretroviral therapy in people with HIV. Survey-level resolution applied to immunoSEQ assay v3.0. Sequencing used immunoSEQ multiplex PCR; TCRdb keeps in-frame clones, though not all of them. The sample carries 17,000 or so clones, 91% recorded once. The specimen was unsorted PBMCs, collected 0.3 years after starting antiretroviral therapy. These receptors came from a man aged 55 to 70 with HIV.

The chain joins TRBV11-1 to TRBJ1-2, with D possibly matching TRBD1 (5 bases). V lost 8 bases to trimming and J lost 0 bases, with 10 bases between them. CDR3 size: 13 residues. CDR1 is SGHAT, CDR2 FQDESV, per germline (reference sequence). The CDR3, as DNA: TGTGCCAGCTCTGACAGAACTAACTATGGCTACACCTTC. Translation gives CASSDRTNYGYTF.

This clone showed up just once. The chain joins TRBV9 to TRBJ2-5; D possibly matches TRBD1 or TRBD2 (5 bases each). The V gene lost 0 bases and the J gene lost 0 bases, with 6 bases spanning the gap. This CDR3 has 14 residues. Looked up from germline, CDR1 is SGDLS and CDR2 is YYNGEE. The CDR3 sequence is CASSVGGYQETQYF. The DNA of the CDR3 is TGTGCCAGCAGCGTAGGGGGGTACCAAGAGACCCAGTACTTC. Based on the CDR3 plus reference TRBV9 and TRBJ2-5, the full variable domain is DSGVTQTPKHLITATGQRVTLRCSPRSGDLSVYWYQQSLDQGLQFLIQYYNGEERAKGNILERFSAQQFPDLHSELNLSSLELGDSALYFCASSVGGYQETQYFGPGTRLLVL.

The rearrangement uses TRBV5-1 and TRBJ2-5; 10 nucleotides match TRBD1. The V segment lost 4 bases and the J segment 0 bases; nucleotides outside the gene matches: 9. The CDR3 is 17 residues long. Per the germline V gene, CDR1 is SGHRS and CDR2 is YFSETQ. The CDR3 nucleotides are TGCGCCAGCAGCCCCCCGCCCGGGACAGGGGACCAAGAGACCCAGTACTTC. Its translation: CASSPPPGTGDQETQYF.

The chain joins TRBV27 to TRBJ1-2, with unresolved D. V shed 9 bases and J shed 4 bases, with 21 bases lying between them. The CDR3 is made up of 15 amino acids. CDR1 is MNHEY, CDR2 SMNVEV, per germline (reference sequence). CDR3 sequence: CASTTLAAEAYGYTF. CDR3 bases: TGTGCCAGTACAACCCTAGCGGCGGAGGCCTATGGCTACACCTTC.

The gene calls are TRBV9 and TRBJ2-2, with 10 bases identical to TRBD2. V trimming: 0 bases; J trimming: 6 bases; junction bases outside the gene matches: 5. In germline, CDR1 is SGDLS, CDR2 YYNGEE. CDR3 length: 16 amino acids. CDR3 in amino acids: CASSVALAGASGELFF. The DNA for the CDR3 is TGTGCCAGCAGCGTAGCTCTAGCGGGAGCGTCCGGGGAGCTGTTTTTT.

J is TRBJ2-7 and V is TRBV14; D is unresolved. The germline gives CDR1 SGHDN, CDR2 FVKESK. CDR3 length: 12 amino acids. V lost 5 bases and J 2 bases, leaving 7 bases between the germline ends. As DNA, the CDR3 is TGTGCCAGCAGCGTTCGACCCTACGAGCAGTACTTC. Amino acids: CASSVRPYEQYF.

The rearrangement uses TRBV5-6 and TRBJ2-7; D is uncertain. The CDR3 is made up of 11 amino acids. The V gene lost 4 bases and the J gene lost 3 bases, with 5 bases spanning the gap. Germline V gene sequence: CDR1 SGHDT, CDR2 YYEEEE. Written as DNA, the CDR3 is TGTGCCAGCAGCGTGTACTACGAGCAGTACTTC. This codes for CASSVYYEQYF.

This chain connects TRBV4-3 to TRBJ2-7, with 10 bases that match TRBD2. The trim removed 0 bases at V and 3 bases at J, leaving 8 bases unmatched. This CDR3 has 17 amino acids. Germline V CDR1 and CDR2: LGHNA, YSLEER. The CDR3 protein is CASSQEPPSGGHYEQYF. The DNA for the CDR3 is TGCGCCAGCAGCCAAGAGCCCCCTAGCGGGGGCCACTACGAGCAGTACTTC.

CDR3 amino acids: CAISFDLGNQPQHF. The CDR3, as DNA: TGTGCCATCAGTTTCGACCTAGGCAATCAGCCCCAGCATTTT. This chain uses TRBV10-3 with TRBJ1-5, with D hard to call. CDR1 is ENHRY and CDR2 is SYGVKD in the germline V gene. With 5 bases removed from V and 2 bases from J, the gap between germline ends came to 10 bases. There are 14 residues in the CDR3.

This clone was seen only once. The genes are TRBV19 and TRBJ1-5; no reliable D call. V was shortened by 3 bases and J by 6 bases, with 6 bases between the two germline ends. The germline CDR1 and CDR2 sequences are LNHDA and SQIVND (reference sequence). The CDR3 length is 12 residues. The CDR3 sequence is CASSIRGQPQHF. As DNA, the CDR3 is TGTGCCAGTAGTATTCGGGGTCAGCCCCAGCATTTT. The full variable domain, in which reference TRBV19 and TRBJ1-5 provide the parts outside the CDR3, is DGGITQSPKYLFRKEGQNVTLSCEQNLNHDAMYWYRQDPGQGLRLIYYSQIVNDFQKGDIAEGYSVSREKKESFPLTVTSAQKNPTAFYLCASSIRGQPQHFGDGTRLSIL.

Of note for this clone: The same CDR3 is also encoded by other DNA sequences in this sample. The V and J genes are TRBV7-9 and TRBJ2-1; 9 nucleotides align to TRBD2. V was pared by 3 bases and J by 3 bases, with 3 bases of the junction left unmatched. The CDR3 is 15 amino acids. CDR1 is SEHNR, CDR2 FQNEAQ, per germline (reference sequence). In nucleotides, the CDR3 is TGTGCCAGCAGCTTGGGACTAGCAAGCTACAATGAGCAGTTCTTC. Translated: CASSLGLASYNEQFF.

This clone appeared a single time. The CDR3 reads CASSVSGGAVETQYF. DNA for the CDR3: TGTGCCAGCAGCGTGAGCGGGGGGGCCGTAGAGACCCAGTACTTC. This chain connects TRBV9 to TRBJ2-5; 10 nucleotides align to TRBD2. Unmatched junction bases numbered 5, after V lost 2 bases and J lost 4 bases. Germline-derived CDR1 and CDR2 are SGDLS and YYNGEE. The CDR3 loop spans 15 amino acids.

The CDR3 loop is CASSLWVRTGVKNIQYF. CDR3 coding DNA: TGTGCCAGCAGTTTGTGGGTCAGGACGGGGGTCAAAAACATTCAGTACTTC. The chain has TRBV28 and TRBJ2-4, with D tentatively TRBD2 (6 bases). Trimming cost V 3 bases and J 3 bases, with 18 bases left between them. This CDR3 has 17 residues. CDR1 and CDR2 from the germline V gene are MDHEN and SYDVKM. The complete variable domain, with remaining parts taken from reference TRBV28 and TRBJ2-4, reads DVKVTQSSRYLVKRTGEKVFLECVQDMDHENMFWYRQDPGLGLRLIYFSYDVKMKEKGDIPEGYSVSREKKERFSLILESASTNQTSMYLCASSLWVRTGVKNIQYFGAGTRLSVL.

The chain combines TRBV29-1 with TRBJ2-7; D unclear. The length of the CDR3 is 12 residues. Germline V gene data show CDR1 as SQVTM and CDR2 as ANQGSEA. The V end lost 7 bases, the J end lost 2 bases, and 12 bases lay between the germline ends. CDR3 sequence: CSALEYPYEQYF. DNA for the CDR3: TGCAGCGCCCTAGAGTACCCCTACGAGCAGTACTTC.

This sequence joins TRBV5-1 and TRBJ2-2; D may be TRBD1 or TRBD2 (5 bases each). V gave up 5 bases and J gave up 0 bases, with 11 bases separating them. The germline V gene encodes CDR1 SGHRS and CDR2 YFSETQ. The CDR3 contains 15 residues. As DNA, the CDR3 is TGCGCCAGCAGGTCTGGGACCACGAACACCGGGGAGCTGTTTTTT. It yields the protein CASRSGTTNTGELFF. The variable domain in full, completed from reference TRBV5-1 and TRBJ2-2, reads KAGVTQTPRYLIKTRGQQVTLSCSPISGHRSVSWYQQTPGQGLQFLFEYFSETQRNKGNFPGRFSGRQFSNSRSEMNVSTLELGDSALYLCASRSGTTNTGELFFGEGSRLTVL.

V is TRBV7-6 and J is TRBJ2-3; D ambiguous. The CDR3 is 15 residues long. Germline lookup yields CDR1 SGHVS and CDR2 FNYEAQ. The germline V and J ends were trimmed by 2 bases and 5 bases, with 14 bases remaining between them. The CDR3 DNA is TGTGCCAGCAGCTTAACCGGACCACCAGGAGATACGCAGTATTTT. Its translation: CASSLTGPPGDTQYF.

V usage is TRBV11-2 and J usage is TRBJ2-1; 10 nucleotides align to TRBD2. The J segment lost 7 bases and the V segment lost 7 bases, leaving 4 bases of the junction unmatched. This CDR3 contains 13 residues. The germline gives CDR1 SGHAT, CDR2 FQNNGV. The CDR3 coding sequence is TGTGCCAGCAAGGTAGCGGGGGGAAATGAGCAGTTCTTC. Its protein is CASKVAGGNEQFF.

The chain carries TRBV28 and TRBJ2-4; tentatively, D is TRBD1 (5 bases). Trimming stripped 0 bases from V and 0 bases from J, with 15 bases between. Per germline, CDR1 MDHEN and CDR2 SYDVKM. The CDR3 is 18 amino acids. CDR3 nucleotide sequence: TGTGCCAGCAGTTTATGGCCGATCAAACAGGTAGCCAAAAACATTCAGTACTTC. It yields the protein CASSLWPIKQVAKNIQYF.

The V and J genes are TRBV6-1 and TRBJ2-7; TRBD1 matches at 9 bases. The germline V gene has CDR1 MNHNS and CDR2 SASEGT. This CDR3 is built from 14 residues. J lost 5 bases, V lost 7 bases, and 9 bases had no gene match. The DNA of the CDR3 is TGTGCCAGCAAGCCGGGACAGGGTAGGCACGAGCAGTACTTC. Translating it yields CASKPGQGRHEQYF.

The gene calls are TRBV5-8 and TRBJ2-1; D remains ambiguous. From germline, CDR1 is SGHTS and CDR2 YDEGEE. With 4 bases removed from V and 8 bases from J, the gap between germline ends came to 7 bases. The CDR3 sequence is 11 residues long. In DNA, the CDR3 is TGTGCCAGCAGCCCACGCCATGAGCAGTTCTTC. It codes for CASSPRHEQFF. The whole variable domain, filled in from reference TRBV5-8 and TRBJ2-1, reads EAGVTQSPTHLIKTRGQQATLRCSPISGHTSVYWYQQALGLGLQFLLWYDEGEERNRGNFPPRFSGRQFPNYSSELNVNALELEDSALYLCASSPRHEQFFGPGTRLTVL.

The gene calls are TRBV27 and TRBJ2-5, with D perhaps matching TRBD1 or TRBD2 (6 bases each). CDR3 size: 13 residues. Germline CDR1 is MNHEY and CDR2 is SMNVEV (reference sequence). V lost 5 bases and J 5 bases, leaving 12 bases between the germline ends. In DNA form, the CDR3 reads TGTGCCAGCAGTCCGAGGGGGAGGGAGACCCAGTACTTC. It translates to CASSPRGRETQYF.

This clone was detected only once. The chain joins TRBV10-2 to TRBJ2-5; TRBD2 might be the D (7 bases). Trimming stripped 8 bases from V and 5 bases from J, with 9 bases between. The germline V gene has CDR1 WSHSY and CDR2 SAAADI. The CDR3 contains 11 residues. The chain's CDR3 is CASGGAETQYF. CDR3 coding DNA: TGCGCCAGCGGGGGGGCCGAGACCCAGTACTTC.

The chain recombines TRBV7-2 with TRBJ2-7; D remains unclear. Trimming cost V 0 bases and J 6 bases, with 3 bases left between them. Germline CDR1 and CDR2: SGHTA and FQGNSA. The CDR3 covers 11 residues. CDR3: CASSLAGEQYF. The CDR3 bases are TGTGCCAGCAGCTTAGCAGGCGAGCAGTACTTC.

The rearrangement uses TRBV9 and TRBJ2-7; no firm D call. The V and J ends lost 0 bases and 3 bases respectively, with 10 bases between them. This CDR3 contains 14 residues. The germline gives CDR1 SGDLS, CDR2 YYNGEE. The CDR3 nucleotides are TGTGCCAGCAGCGTAGGCCCGCTGGACTACGAGCAGTACTTC. It codes for CASSVGPLDYEQYF.

J is TRBJ1-1 and V is TRBV6-6; no clear D gene. The CDR3 totals 14 residues. The germline V gene encodes CDR1 MNHNY and CDR2 SVGAGI (reference sequence). The germline V and J ends were trimmed by 5 bases and 2 bases, with 12 bases remaining between them. The CDR3 is CASSPQKFNTEAFF. CDR3 in DNA: TGTGCCAGCAGTCCTCAGAAATTTAACACTGAAGCTTTCTTT.

The V call is TRBV15, the J call TRBJ1-4; TRBD1 agrees at 10 bases. The CDR3 covers 15 residues. V shed 1 base, J shed 6 bases, and the junction held 2 bases outside the gene matches. Germline assignment: CDR1 LNHNV and CDR2 YYDKDF (reference sequence). CDR3 sequence (DNA): TGTGCCACCAGCAGAGGGGGACAGGGGTATGAAAAACTGTTTTTT. Protein sequence: CATSRGGQGYEKLFF.

This chain joins TRBV18 and TRBJ2-6; 11 nucleotides match TRBD1. The CDR3 length is 18 residues. Losses at the gene ends were 3 bases for V and 0 bases for J; bases not matched to a gene: 4. Per the germline V gene, CDR1 is KGHSH and CDR2 is LQKENI. CDR3 in amino acids: CASSPRTGGHSGANVLTF. As DNA, the CDR3 is TGTGCCAGCTCACCTCGGACAGGGGGCCACTCTGGGGCCAACGTCCTGACTTTC.

V and J are TRBV6-1 and TRBJ2-1; the D gene is possibly TRBD2 (5 bases). With 4 bases removed from V and 9 bases from J, the gap between germline ends came to 16 bases. Germline V gene sequence: CDR1 MNHNS, CDR2 SASEGT. CDR3 length: 14 amino acids. The CDR3 DNA reads TGTGCCAGCAGTGCTAGCACCTCAAGCGGTGAGCAGTTCTTC. It yields the protein CASSASTSSGEQFF.

The chain has TRBV28 and TRBJ2-6; 14 bases match TRBD2. The CDR3 length is 22 residues. Germline V gene data show CDR1 as MDHEN and CDR2 as SYDVKM. The V gene end was trimmed by 5 bases and the J gene end by 4 bases; junction bases not matched to a gene: 19. The chain's CDR3 is CASSQRRGLAGGQVAGANVLTF. The CDR3 DNA follows: TGTGCCAGCAGTCAAAGACGCGGACTAGCGGGAGGTCAAGTTGCCGGGGCCAACGTCCTGACTTTC.

The chain uses TRBV6-1 and TRBJ1-4, with D possibly matching TRBD1 (5 bases). Germline values: CDR1 MNHNS, CDR2 SASEGT. V shed 4 bases and J shed 0 bases, with 21 bases lying between them. This CDR3 is built from 19 residues. The CDR3 DNA follows: TGTGCCAGCAGTGTTGCTCCATCGATGGGACTTGCAACTAATGAAAAACTGTTTTTT. It translates to CASSVAPSMGLATNEKLFF.